This passage covers 30 T cell receptor beta chains from one sample sequenced in a study of OX40 agonist ivuxolimab in advanced cancers. Some clones are missing from TCRdb's copy, which holds only in-frame ones; the method was immunoSEQ multiplex PCR. In the table there are some 66,000 clones, roughly 85% of which are singletons. The sequencing here drew on CD4+ or CD8+ T cells sorted from blood, taken in a trial of the OX40 agonist ivuxolimab. These receptors originate from an adult with an advanced solid tumor such as melanoma, head and neck, liver or kidney cancer.

This chain uses TRBV28 with TRBJ1-3; a possible D gene is TRBD1 (5 bases). The V gene's germline CDR1 is MDHEN and CDR2 SYDVKM. Trimming removed 6 bases from V and 4 bases from J, with 13 bases in between. The CDR3 contains 14 residues. The CDR3 coding sequence is TGTGCCAGCAGCAGGGAATTGCGAGGAAACACCATATATTTT. Amino acid sequence: CASSRELRGNTIYF.

This clone occurred once. The genes are TRBV6-5 and TRBJ1-2, with 9 bases fitting TRBD1. Trimming removed 2 bases from V and 8 bases from J; junction bases left unmatched: 6. The CDR3 has 14 residues. Per the germline V gene, CDR1 is MNHEY and CDR2 is SVGAGI. The CDR3 spells CASSYADRGGGYTF. CDR3 bases: TGTGCCAGCAGTTACGCGGACAGGGGAGGCGGCTACACCTTC.

V gene TRBV19 combines with J gene TRBJ2-4; the D call may be TRBD1 or TRBD2 (5 bases each). CDR3 size: 12 residues. Per germline, CDR1 LNHDA and CDR2 SQIVND (reference sequence). Trimming removed 1 base from V and 8 bases from J, with 6 bases in between. The CDR3 loop reads CASSIGGHIQYF. The DNA of the CDR3 is TGTGCCAGTAGTATAGGGGGACACATTCAGTACTTC.

The chain carries TRBV18 and TRBJ1-2, with D possibly TRBD1 on 6 matching bases. V lost 1 base and J 6 bases, leaving 12 bases between the germline ends. Looked up from germline, CDR1 is KGHSH and CDR2 is LQKENI. The CDR3 consists of 14 residues. This CDR3 reads CASSPLTGGDGYTF. In nucleotides, the CDR3 is TGTGCCAGCTCACCACTAACGGGGGGCGATGGCTACACCTTC.

This clone was recorded only once. The genes are TRBV7-2 and TRBJ2-7; 10 nucleotides agree with TRBD2. The CDR3 sequence is 16 residues long. V dropped 0 bases and J dropped 4; count of bases not matched to a gene: 6. CDR1 is SGHTA, CDR2 FQGNSA, per germline. The CDR3 DNA reads as TGTGCCAGCAGCTTAGCGCAGGCTAGCGGGGGTTACGAGCAGTACTTC. Its protein product is CASSLAQASGGYEQYF.

The V gene is TRBV7-8, the J gene TRBJ1-5, with D uncertain. In germline, CDR1 is SGHVS, CDR2 FQNEAQ. CDR3 length equals 14 residues. Trimming shortened V by 1 base and J by 2 bases, and 6 bases separated the two germline ends. The CDR3 DNA reads TGTGCCAGCAGCTTAGTACACCGCAATCAGCCCCAGCATTTT. It specifies CASSLVHRNQPQHF.

V gene TRBV30 combines with J gene TRBJ1-3; D uncertain. V dropped 8 bases and J dropped 3 bases, with 8 bases sitting between them. CDR1 is GTSNPN, CDR2 SVGIG, per germline (reference sequence). This CDR3 contains 11 residues. This chain's CDR3 is CARESGNTIYF. CDR3 DNA sequence: TGTGCCCGGGAGAGTGGAAACACCATATATTTT.

V gene TRBV4-3 combines with J gene TRBJ1-4; D unresolved. V lost 0 bases to trimming and J lost 9 bases, with 11 bases between them. Per germline, CDR1 LGHNA and CDR2 YSLEER. CDR3 size: 14 residues. The CDR3 DNA is TGCGCCAGCAGCCAAGAAGGGCGCAGCCAAAAACTGTTTTTT. Encoded protein: CASSQEGRSQKLFF.

The V gene is TRBV29-1, the J gene TRBJ2-5, with 12 bases identical to TRBD1. The germline gives CDR1 SQVTM, CDR2 ANQGSEA. CDR3 length: 13 residues. With 7 bases clipped from V and 5 bases from J, the junction kept 5 bases outside the gene matches. In DNA form, the CDR3 reads TGCAGCGGCCGGGACAGGGGGCTGGAGACCCAGTACTTC. Protein product: CSGRDRGLETQYF.

The genes are TRBV7-2 and TRBJ1-2; D possibly corresponds to TRBD1 (5 bases). The CDR3 runs 16 residues. CDR1 and CDR2 from the germline V gene are SGHTA and FQGNSA. V lost 3 bases and J 7 bases, leaving 21 bases between the germline ends. The DNA for the CDR3 is TGTGCCAGCAGCTTTGACAGAAACACCGCTTTGGGTGGCTACACCTTC. Translating gives CASSFDRNTALGGYTF.

This rearrangement joins TRBV5-1 to TRBJ2-3; D not resolved. Germline V lookup: CDR1 SGHRS, CDR2 YFSETQ. The CDR3 loop spans 14 amino acids. V lost 6 bases and J 0 bases, leaving 11 bases between the germline ends. This CDR3 is CASTSLFSTDTQYF. In nucleotides, the CDR3 is TGCGCCAGCACTTCTCTATTTAGCACAGATACGCAGTATTTT.

The chain recombines TRBV5-6 with TRBJ2-4; 9 bases align to TRBD2. V lost 1 base and J lost 6; bases outside the gene matches: 5. Germline V gene data show CDR1 as SGHDT and CDR2 as YYEEEE. This CDR3 is built from 15 residues. In nucleotides, the CDR3 is TGTGCCAGCAGCTTGTACGGCGGGGGGGTAAACATTCAGTACTTC. Translated: CASSLYGGGVNIQYF.

This clone was found a few times. V usage is TRBV5-4 and J usage is TRBJ1-2, with D unclear. Germline lookup yields CDR1 SGHNT and CDR2 YYREEE (reference sequence). This CDR3 has 12 amino acids. The germline V and J ends were trimmed by 1 base and 6 bases, with 7 bases remaining between them. The CDR3 coding sequence is TGTGCCAGCAGCTTGACAGAACATGGCTACACCTTC. Translated, it gives CASSLTEHGYTF.

The rearrangement links TRBV28 to TRBJ2-2, with D possibly TRBD1 on 6 matching bases. The CDR3 runs to 14 residues. V lost 5 bases, J lost 3 bases, and 10 bases lay in between. CDR1 and CDR2 (germline): MDHEN, SYDVKM. CDR3 nucleotide sequence: TGTGCCAGCAGTAGACAGGCTGACACCGGGGAGCTGTTTTTT. Protein sequence: CASSRQADTGELFF.

V gene TRBV10-1 combines with J gene TRBJ2-5; 7 bases map to TRBD1. V lost 4 bases and J lost 5; bases outside the gene matches: 4. The CDR3 is 13 amino acids. The germline V gene encodes CDR1 WNHNN and CDR2 SYGVQD (reference sequence). CDR3 region: CASSGQGSETQYF. In DNA form, the CDR3 reads TGCGCCAGCAGTGGACAGGGATCGGAGACCCAGTACTTC.

The CDR3 protein is CASGLGRGSQVDTQYF. The CDR3 bases are TGTGCTAGTGGTTTGGGGCGGGGGTCCCAGGTAGATACGCAGTATTTT. The chain is built from TRBV12-5 and TRBJ2-3; 7 nucleotides align to TRBD2. Per the germline V gene, CDR1 is LGHNT and CDR2 is FRNRAP. The CDR3 is 16 amino acids. V lost 1 base and J lost 5; bases outside the gene matches: 9.

Here the CDR3 reads CASSLFYGGLLGNEQYF. Written as DNA, the CDR3 is TGTGCCAGCAGCTTATTTTACGGGGGTCTTCTCGGGAACGAGCAGTACTTC. The chain employs TRBV7-2 and TRBJ2-7, with D possibly matching TRBD2 (6 bases). Trimming removed 2 bases from V and 5 bases from J, with 22 bases in between. Germline V lookup: CDR1 SGHTA, CDR2 FQGNSA. The CDR3 has 17 residues.

This chain connects TRBV19 to TRBJ2-2; D remains ambiguous. Germline V CDR1 and CDR2: LNHDA, SQIVND (reference sequence). The length of the CDR3 is 16 residues. Trimming removed 4 bases at V and 0 bases at J, with 12 bases between. The DNA of the CDR3 is TGTGCCAGTAGTAAAGGTCCGTACGCGAACACCGGGGAGCTGTTTTTT. Translation gives CASSKGPYANTGELFF.

CDR3 residues: CASSQTIGTGYEKLFF. Here the CDR3 DNA reads TGTGCCAGCAGCCAAACAATTGGGACAGGATACGAAAAACTGTTTTTT. J is TRBJ1-4 and V is TRBV14, with 8 bases lining up with TRBD1. The J segment lost 8 bases and the V segment lost 2 bases, leaving 10 bases of the junction unmatched. The CDR3 has 16 amino acids. The germline V gene has CDR1 SGHDN and CDR2 FVKESK.

V gene TRBV12-5 combines with J gene TRBJ2-7, with D perhaps matching TRBD2 (6 bases). Per germline, CDR1 LGHNT and CDR2 FRNRAP. The CDR3 is made up of 19 amino acids. V lost 2 bases to trimming and J lost 4 bases, with 27 bases between them. CDR3 region: CASGLTGALGGEKGYEQYF. DNA of the CDR3: TGTGCTAGTGGTTTGACGGGAGCGTTGGGCGGGGAGAAGGGATACGAGCAGTACTTC. Full variable domain (missing parts from reference TRBV12-5 and TRBJ2-7): DARVTQTPRHKVTEMGQEVTMRCQPILGHNTVFWYRQTMMQGLELLAYFRNRAPLDDSGMPKDRFSAEMPDATLATLKIQPSEPRDSAVYFCASGLTGALGGEKGYEQYFGPGTRLTVT.

A few counts support this clone. This sequence joins TRBV28 and TRBJ1-5; D not resolved. Germline CDR1 and CDR2: MDHEN and SYDVKM. The V end lost 3 bases, the J end lost 4 bases, and 7 bases lay between the germline ends. This CDR3 is built from 13 residues. This CDR3 reads CASSFTGNQPQHF. DNA of the CDR3: TGTGCCAGCAGTTTCACGGGGAATCAGCCCCAGCATTTT.

This clone was detected only once. The chain is built from TRBV10-3 and TRBJ2-7; 9 bases align to TRBD1. CDR1 and CDR2 (germline): ENHRY, SYGVKD. This CDR3 is built from 15 residues. V lost 8 bases, J lost 4 bases, and 12 bases stayed unmatched. As DNA, the CDR3 is TGTGCCATCTGCTCCGGGACAGGGCTCCTTTACGAGCAGTACTTC. It yields the protein CAICSGTGLLYEQYF.

The chain combines TRBV5-6 with TRBJ2-2; D is undetermined. Trimming took off 1 base at V and 6 bases at J, with 10 bases between the two ends. Germline V gives CDR1 SGHDT, CDR2 YYEEEE. The CDR3 is 14 amino acids. The CDR3 nucleotides read TGTGCCAGCAGCTTGTATTTGGGCCCCGGGGAGCTGTTTTTT. Amino acid sequence: CASSLYLGPGELFF.

The chain couples TRBV5-1 to TRBJ1-2; tentative D call: TRBD1 (5 bases). This CDR3 comprises 14 residues. Germline V gene sequence: CDR1 SGHRS, CDR2 YFSETQ. Trimming took 2 bases from V and 3 from J, leaving 11 bases between them. CDR3 DNA: TGCGCCAGCAGCTTACAGGCGACGCACTATGGCTACACCTTC. Residues: CASSLQATHYGYTF.

The chain has TRBV5-8 and TRBJ2-3; unclear D gene. CDR3 length equals 14 residues. Germline V gives CDR1 SGHTS, CDR2 YDEGEE. The ends were cut back, 0 bases at V and 0 bases at J, with 5 bases in the middle. The CDR3, as DNA: TGTGCCAGCAGCTTGGCGGGTAGCACAGATACGCAGTATTTT. It yields the protein CASSLAGSTDTQYF.

The chain employs TRBV27 and TRBJ1-1; 11 bases align to TRBD1. Germline V gives CDR1 MNHEY, CDR2 SMNVEV (reference sequence). After removal of 2 bases from V and 4 bases from J, the junction contained 0 bases not matched to a gene. The CDR3 covers 14 residues. The CDR3 bases are TGTGCCAGCAGTTTAGGGACAGGGGGCACTGAAGCTTTCTTT. This translates into CASSLGTGGTEAFF.

The V and J genes are TRBV30 and TRBJ2-7, with D hard to call. Germline V CDR1 and CDR2: GTSNPN, SVGIG (reference sequence). With 7 bases removed from V and 9 bases from J, the gap between germline ends came to 19 bases. The CDR3 covers 12 residues. CDR3 sequence: CALMISNVGQYF. CDR3 in DNA: TGTGCCTTGATGATTAGTAATGTGGGGCAGTACTTC.

The chain carries TRBV19 and TRBJ1-5, with D unclear. The CDR3 loop spans 14 amino acids. V dropped 3 bases and J dropped 7 bases, with 13 bases sitting between them. CDR1 is LNHDA, CDR2 SQIVND, per germline (reference sequence). CDR3 amino acids: CASSIRGVGQPQHF. The CDR3 DNA is TGTGCCAGTAGTATCCGTGGGGTGGGCCAGCCCCAGCATTTT.

V and J are TRBV5-6 and TRBJ1-1; TRBD1 is a possible D gene (5 bases). V dropped 0 bases and J dropped 1 base, with 13 bases sitting between them. Germline-derived CDR1 and CDR2 are SGHDT and YYEEEE. The length of the CDR3 is 16 residues. CDR3 loop: CASSLGFTGRNTEAFF. CDR3 coding DNA: TGTGCCAGCAGCTTGGGATTTACAGGAAGGAACACTGAAGCTTTCTTT.

Concerning this clone: No DNA is shown, since the ends of the CDR3 on it are uncertain; the CDR3 is the one TCRdb lists. The chain combines TRBV7-8 with TRBJ2-5. The CDR3 contains 11 residues when both ends are counted. CDR1 SGHVS and CDR2 FQNEAQ come from the germline V gene. The CDR3 sequence: CASSFGPGQYF.